This TCR beta chain derives from a study of T cells in Graves' hyperthyroidism and ophthalmopathy. It was RNA transcripts that yielded the amplified TCR beta CDR3 regions. The primer set for the first-round RT-PCR of the TCR CDR3 was HTBI. TCRdb called the multiplex PCR reads again in MiXCR, with one record for every CDR3 protein. The sample carries about 590,000 distinct CDR3 sequences, around a sixth recorded once. This clonotype was recorded at least ten times. The clonotype originates from a woman in her 30s with Graves' hyperthyroidism. The sequenced material came from blood.

CDR3 residues: CASSERTLLWESEAFF. The CDR3 nucleotides read TGTGCCAGCAGTGAACGCACTCTACTGTGGGAATCCGAAGCTTTCTTT. The chain combines TRBV2 with TRBJ1-1; D ambiguous. The germline V and J ends were trimmed by 2 bases and 8 bases, with 21 bases remaining between them. The CDR3 length is 16 residues. Germline values: CDR1 SNHLY, CDR2 FYNNEI.